The next 19 T cell receptor beta chains were all read from a single sample in a study of blood T cell repertoires in COVID-19. TCRdb's table, derived via immunoSEQ multiplex PCR, lists solely in-frame clones and lacks some. Of tens of thousands of clones listed, approximately 80% are singletons. The specimen sequenced was peripheral blood. Every receptor here comes from a man aged 45-65 years with COVID-19, enrolled during active disease.

The chain has TRBV6-2 or TRBV6-3 and TRBJ1-1; weak D call: TRBD1 (6 bases). The CDR3 has 12 residues. With 6 bases removed from V and 6 bases from J, the gap between germline ends came to 11 bases. Per the germline V gene, CDR1 is MNHEY and CDR2 is SVGEGT. CDR3: CASSGQFPEAFF. The DNA of the CDR3 is TGTGCCAGCAGCGGACAGTTCCCTGAAGCTTTCTTT.

This clone is a singleton in its sample. The chain joins TRBV4-1 to TRBJ1-1, with 8 bases matching TRBD1. The CDR3 length is 16 residues. The V gene's germline CDR1 is MGHRA and CDR2 YSYEKL. With 2 bases clipped from V and 1 base from J, the junction kept 6 bases outside the gene matches. CDR3 residues: CASSQTRGTGNTEAFF. The DNA for the CDR3 is TGCGCCAGCAGCCAAACCCGTGGGACAGGGAACACTGAAGCTTTCTTT.

The V call is TRBV7-9, the J call TRBJ1-1; tentative D call: TRBD1 (5 bases). Trimming shortened V by 4 bases and J by 4 bases, and 13 bases separated the two germline ends. Germline V lookup: CDR1 SEHNR, CDR2 FQNEAQ (reference sequence). The CDR3 length is 14 residues. The chain's CDR3 is CASSSAGVGTEAFF. The CDR3 DNA reads TGTGCCAGCAGCTCGGCGGGGGTTGGCACTGAAGCTTTCTTT. The full variable domain, rest sourced from reference TRBV7-9 and TRBJ1-1, is DTGVSQNPRHKITKRGQNVTFRCDPISEHNRLYWYRQTLGQGPEFLTYFQNEAQLEKSRLLSDRFSAERPKGSFSTLEIQRTEQGDSAMYLCASSSAGVGTEAFFGQGTRLTVV.

This chain connects TRBV28 to TRBJ1-6, with TRBD1 matching over 8 bases. Trimming removed 6 bases from V and 9 bases from J; junction bases left unmatched: 7. The CDR3 consists of 14 residues. Germline V gene lookup returns CDR1 MDHEN and CDR2 SYDVKM. DNA of the CDR3: TGTGCCAGCAGGGGGACAGGCCGTTTTTCACCCCTCCACTTT. Encoded protein: CASRGTGRFSPLHF. Full variable domain (missing parts from reference TRBV28 and TRBJ1-6): DVKVTQSSRYLVKRTGEKVFLECVQDMDHENMFWYRQDPGLGLRLIYFSYDVKMKEKGDIPEGYSVSREKKERFSLILESASTNQTSMYLCASRGTGRFSPLHFGNGTRLTVT.

This clone occurred a few times. This rearrangement joins TRBV10-3 to TRBJ2-2, with D perhaps TRBD2 (7 bases). The V end lost 7 bases, the J end lost 4 bases, and 13 bases lay between the germline ends. Germline values: CDR1 ENHRY, CDR2 SYGVKD. CDR3 length equals 14 residues. CDR3 region: CAIKGEGLTGELFF. In DNA form, the CDR3 reads TGTGCCATCAAGGGGGAGGGCCTCACCGGGGAGCTGTTTTTT.

The chain uses TRBV5-1 and TRBJ1-1; tentatively, D is TRBD1 (5 bases). V gave up 4 bases and J gave up 4 bases, with 23 bases separating them. Germline V gene lookup returns CDR1 SGHRS and CDR2 YFSETQ. The CDR3 is 17 amino acids. As DNA, the CDR3 is TGCGCCAGCAGCCCTAGGGGAGGGCCGAGGGATAGCACTGAAGCTTTCTTT. Amino acids: CASSPRGGPRDSTEAFF.

The table lists this clone with a few counts. The gene calls are TRBV7-9 and TRBJ1-2; TRBD1 matches at 8 bases. J was trimmed by 4 bases and V by 6 bases; bases with no gene match: 4. This CDR3 has 13 amino acids. Looked up from germline, CDR1 is SEHNR and CDR2 is FQNEAQ (reference sequence). CDR3 DNA: TGTGCCAGCAGTCCCGGGACAGGCTATGGCTACACCTTC. Amino acids: CASSPGTGYGYTF. Variable domain in full (rest from reference TRBV7-9 and TRBJ1-2): DTGVSQNPRHKITKRGQNVTFRCDPISEHNRLYWYRQTLGQGPEFLTYFQNEAQLEKSRLLSDRFSAERPKGSFSTLEIQRTEQGDSAMYLCASSPGTGYGYTFGSGTRLTVV.

This clone has just one count. V usage is TRBV7-9 and J usage is TRBJ2-3; D perhaps matches TRBD1 (5 bases). The CDR3 has 14 residues. Looked up from germline, CDR1 is SEHNR and CDR2 is FQNEAQ (reference sequence). V gave up 2 bases and J gave up 5 bases, with 11 bases separating them. The DNA for the CDR3 is TGTGCCAGCAGCTTACAGGGCGTTCTAGATACGCAGTATTTT. It encodes CASSLQGVLDTQYF.

The rearrangement uses TRBV7-2 and TRBJ1-2; no definite D call. There are 14 residues in the CDR3. Germline values: CDR1 SGHTA, CDR2 FQGNSA. V gave up 5 bases and J gave up 8 bases, with 18 bases separating them. The CDR3: CASSPPGRSGGYTF. In DNA form, the CDR3 reads TGTGCCAGCAGCCCACCCGGGAGGTCTGGAGGCTACACCTTC.

The rearrangement joins TRBV5-1 to TRBJ1-6; the match to TRBD1 covers 11 bases. This CDR3 has 15 residues. J gave up 8 bases and V 0 bases, and 1 base lay outside the gene matches. Germline lookup yields CDR1 SGHRS and CDR2 YFSETQ. The CDR3 loop reads CASSLGGQGDSPLHF. As DNA, the CDR3 is TGCGCCAGCAGCTTGGGGGGACAGGGGGATTCACCCCTCCACTTT.

The V gene is TRBV5-1, the J gene TRBJ1-2; tentative D call: TRBD1 (6 bases). Per germline, CDR1 SGHRS and CDR2 YFSETQ. This CDR3 region has 14 residues. The V end was cut by 0 bases, the J end by 4 bases, with 10 bases between. The CDR3 nucleotides are TGCGCCAGCAGCTTGGGACAGGAGCTCTATGGCTACACCTTC. This translates into CASSLGQELYGYTF.

V and J are TRBV6-2 or TRBV6-3 and TRBJ1-1; D gene unclear. In germline, CDR1 is MNHEY, CDR2 SVGEGT. Trimming took off 0 bases at V and 4 bases at J, with 15 bases between the two ends. The CDR3 covers 16 residues. CDR3 DNA: TGTGCCAGCAGTTACTCGAAAAGGCTCCGAGGCACTGAAGCTTTCTTT. Its translation is CASSYSKRLRGTEAFF.

Only a few counts were recorded for this clone. The chain links TRBV2 to TRBJ2-1; D might be TRBD1 (6 bases). V lost 3 bases and J lost 0, with 15 bases in between. CDR1 and CDR2 (germline): SNHLY, FYNNEI. The CDR3 runs to 17 residues. CDR3 region: CASSEGTTSLSYNEQFF. DNA of the CDR3: TGTGCCAGCAGTGAGGGGACAACTAGTCTCTCCTACAATGAGCAGTTCTTC.

This clone was seen once. The CDR3 protein is CASSLGRNRNSPLHF. The CDR3 region has the DNA TGCGCCAGCAGCCTAGGGAGGAATCGAAATTCACCCCTCCACTTT. The chain combines TRBV4-1 with TRBJ1-6; D is undetermined. The germline V and J ends were trimmed by 4 bases and 7 bases, with 14 bases remaining between them. Germline CDR1 reads MGHRA; CDR2 reads YSYEKL. The CDR3 is 15 residues long.

The V gene is TRBV6-1, the J gene TRBJ2-5, with a weak D call TRBD2 (5 bases). Germline CDR1 MNHNS, CDR2 SASEGT. The V gene lost 0 bases and the J gene lost 5 bases, with 19 bases spanning the gap. This CDR3 comprises 17 residues. The CDR3: CASSEAVNPLPGETQYF. In DNA, the CDR3 is TGTGCCAGCAGTGAAGCGGTCAACCCATTGCCGGGGGAGACCCAGTACTTC.

This chain connects TRBV5-1 to TRBJ2-3, with D possibly being TRBD1 (6 bases). Trimming took off 3 bases at V and 3 bases at J, with 11 bases between the two ends. This CDR3 comprises 14 residues. Germline V gives CDR1 SGHRS, CDR2 YFSETQ. The CDR3 sequence: CASSSGQITDTQYF. The CDR3 DNA reads as TGCGCCAGCAGCTCAGGACAGATAACAGATACGCAGTATTTT.

The V and J genes are TRBV7-2 and TRBJ1-5; D is undetermined. With 3 bases removed from V and 3 bases from J, the gap between germline ends came to 9 bases. CDR1 is SGHTA, CDR2 FQGNSA, per germline. The CDR3 totals 14 residues. The CDR3 sequence is CASSFGWNNQPQHF. The CDR3 DNA sequence: TGTGCCAGCAGCTTCGGGTGGAACAATCAGCCCCAGCATTTT.

This sequence joins TRBV6-5 and TRBJ1-2, with 8 nucleotides matching TRBD1. CDR3 length: 16 residues. V lost 4 bases to trimming and J lost 2 bases; unmatched junction nucleotides: 9. Looked up from germline, CDR1 is MNHEY and CDR2 is SVGAGI. CDR3 loop: CASSSWTGSLNYGYTF. CDR3 DNA: TGTGCCAGCAGTTCGTGGACAGGGAGTTTAAACTATGGCTACACCTTC.

The rearrangement joins TRBV11-3 to TRBJ2-3, with 7 bases aligning to TRBD2. This CDR3 region has 18 residues. Trimming at V came to 1 base and at J to 1 base, leaving 11 bases not matched to a gene. The germline V gene has CDR1 SGHNT and CDR2 YENEEA. CDR3 protein: CASSLGGWGGLGTDTQYF. Written as DNA, the CDR3 is TGTGCCAGCAGCTTAGGAGGATGGGGGGGACTTGGCACAGATACGCAGTATTTT.